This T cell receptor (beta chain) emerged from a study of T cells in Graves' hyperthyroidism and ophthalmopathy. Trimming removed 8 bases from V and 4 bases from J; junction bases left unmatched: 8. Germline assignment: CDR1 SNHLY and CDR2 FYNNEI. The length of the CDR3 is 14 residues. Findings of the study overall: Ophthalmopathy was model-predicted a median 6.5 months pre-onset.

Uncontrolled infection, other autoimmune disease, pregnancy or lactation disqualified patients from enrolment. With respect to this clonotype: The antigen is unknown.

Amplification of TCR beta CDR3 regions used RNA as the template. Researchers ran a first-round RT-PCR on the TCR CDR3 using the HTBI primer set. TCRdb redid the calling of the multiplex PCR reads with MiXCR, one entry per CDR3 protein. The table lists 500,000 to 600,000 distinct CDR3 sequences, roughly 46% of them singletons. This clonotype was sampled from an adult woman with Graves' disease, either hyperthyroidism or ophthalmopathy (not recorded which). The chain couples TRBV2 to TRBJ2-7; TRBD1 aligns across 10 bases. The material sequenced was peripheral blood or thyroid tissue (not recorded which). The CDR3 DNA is TGTGCCAGCTCTAAGGTGGGACAGGGGTACGAGCAGTACTTC. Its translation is CASSKVGQGYEQYF.